This TCR beta chain was sequenced during a study of T cell repertoires in cytomegalovirus infection. Study background: A matching HLA type, together with CMV infection, was signaled by public TCR beta signatures. Study observations and caveats: Carriers of CMV plus the relevant HLA were identified by cumulative public TCR beta family frequency. Across the ex vivo response, the dominant clonotypes were HLA-C-restricted CMV-specific TCR beta clonotypes.

The CDR3 is 12 residues long. Germline values: CDR1 DFQATT, CDR2 SNEGSKA (reference sequence). The V gene lost 3 bases and the J gene lost 5 bases, with 11 bases spanning the gap. TCRdb processed the reads anew with MiXCR; each CDR3 protein has one entry. The sample holds 150,000 to 200,000 distinct CDR3 sequences, approximately 20% seen once. The sample holds many counts of this clonotype. Its antigen is unidentified. The chain joins TRBV20-1 to TRBJ2-7; D is undetermined. The clonotype comes from a human donor in good health (CMV status not recorded). Some clones in this sample may be carry-over from other donors' samples. The specimen sequenced was PBMCs. The DNA for the CDR3 is TGCAGTGCTAGCCTTCGAGCCGACGAGCAGTACTTC. Translating it yields CSASLRADEQYF.